These T cell receptor beta chains were read from a single sample in a study of T cells in Graves' hyperthyroidism and ophthalmopathy. A single record per CDR3 protein comes from TCRdb applying MiXCR to the multiplex PCR reads. The repertoire consists of about 540,000 distinct CDR3 sequences, with 46% occurring once and the leading ten covering about 8.2%. Material: peripheral blood or thyroid tissue (not recorded which). These TCRs come from a woman aged 18-35 years with Graves' hyperthyroidism. CDR3s include the opening cysteine and the closing phenylalanine or tryptophan. A D gene is named only where the DNA matches it firmly. The size of a clone is reported for some rows only, either as once, few or many, or as a class for expanded clones.

.	TRBV10-3	TRBD1	TRBJ1-2	13	TGTGCCATCTTCGGAGACAGGGGCGATGGCTACACCTTC	CAIFGDRGDGYTF
.	TRBV2	.	TRBJ2-5	8	TGTGCCAGCGGGACCCAGTACTTC	CASGTQYF
.	TRBV15	.	TRBJ1-2	13	TGTGCCACCAGCAGAACAGGACCGGCTGGCTACACCTTC	CATSRTGPAGYTF
.	TRBV7-2	.	TRBJ2-2	13	TGTGCCAGCAGCTTATATAACACCGGGGAGCTGTTTTTT	CASSLYNTGELFF
.	TRBV24-1	.	TRBJ1-5	13	TGTGCCACCAGTGATTTGCAGGGGCAGCCCCAGCATTTT	CATSDLQGQPQHF
.	TRBV29-1	TRBD1	TRBJ1-1	18	TGCAGCGTTGCCTGTCCGGACCTAAAGAGACAGGGACGGACTGAAGCTTTCTTT	CSVACPDLKRQGRTEAFF
few	TRBV12-3/TRBV12-4	.	TRBJ1-5	15	TGTGCCAGCAGCCTTTTCGGTACCAGCAATCAGCCCCAGCATTTT	CASSLFGTSNQPQHF
.	TRBV10-3	.	TRBJ2-2	12	TGTGCCATCAGTGAGTCGATCGGGGAGCTGTTTTTT	CAISESIGELFF
many	TRBV20-1	.	TRBJ2-7	13	TGCAGTGCTAGAGGGGCAGGAACCTACGAGCAGTACTTC	CSARGAGTYEQYF
.	TRBV19	.	TRBJ1-5	15	TGTGCCAGTAGTTTGGGCGAAAATAGCAATCAGCCCCAGCATTTT	CASSLGENSNQPQHF
few	TRBV10-3	.	TRBJ1-2	12	TGTGCCATCAGAACGGCAGGGTATGGCTACACCTTC	CAIRTAGYGYTF
.	TRBV11-2	TRBD1	TRBJ1-6	14	TGTGCCAGCAGCGAAGGGACAGAGAATTCACCCCTCCACTTT	CASSEGTENSPLHF
many	TRBV29-1	.	TRBJ1-4	13	TGCAGCGCGGTGGGGGGGCTAAGGGGAAAACTGTTTTTT	CSAVGGLRGKLFF
many	TRBV15	TRBD1	TRBJ2-2	15	TGTGCCACCAGCAGAGATAAGGGGGCGGCCGGGGAGCTGTTTTTT	CATSRDKGAAGELFF
.	TRBV12-3/TRBV12-4	.	TRBJ1-1	13	TGTGCCAGCAGTTTATGGGATGGCACTGAAGCTTTCTTT	CASSLWDGTEAFF
many	TRBV24-1	.	TRBJ1-2	16	TGTGCCACCAGTGATAAGTACAGGGTAGAGATGGATGGCTACACCTTC	CATSDKYRVEMDGYTF
many	TRBV10-3	.	TRBJ1-3	15	TGTGCCATCAGTGTGAGGGGCGACTCTGGAAACACCATATATTTT	CAISVRGDSGNTIYF
.	TRBV2	.	TRBJ2-5	17	TGTGCCAGCAGCCCCATCCGGGACACGCTACCACAAGAGACCCAGTACTTC	CASSPIRDTLPQETQYF
.	TRBV9	TRBD1	TRBJ1-4	14	TGTGCCAGCAGCGAACAGGGGGCGCGTGAAAAACTGTTTTTT	CASSEQGAREKLFF
.	TRBV12-3/TRBV12-4	.	TRBJ1-2	16	TGTGCCAGCAGTTTTTTTCGGCGCCCGGGGTGGTGTGGCTACACCTTC	CASSFFRRPGWCGYTF
.	TRBV7-2	TRBD1	TRBJ1-2	14	TGTGCCAGCAGCCCCAGACAGGGATCGTGGGGCTACACCTTC	CASSPRQGSWGYTF
.	TRBV29-1	.	TRBJ1-3	14	TGCAGCGTTGAAGTAGGCAGGGAGGGAAACACCATATATTTT	CSVEVGREGNTIYF
once	TRBV24-1	.	TRBJ2-5	14	TGTGCCACCAGTCCGAACAGGGAGAATCAGCCCCAGTACTTC	CATSPNRENQPQYF
once	TRBV9	.	TRBJ2-3	14	TGTGCCAGCAGCGTAGTGGCGGGCACAGATACGCAGTATTTT	CASSVVAGTDTQYF
.	TRBV7-9	TRBD2	TRBJ2-7	14	TGTGCCAGCTGGGGACTAGCGGGTTCCTACGAGCAGTACTTC	CASWGLAGSYEQYF
.	TRBV7-2	TRBD2	TRBJ2-7	15	TGTGCCAGCAGCTTAGGTGGCGGGAGTGCCTACGAGCAGTACTTC	CASSLGGGSAYEQYF
many	TRBV10-3	.	TRBJ2-5	14	TGTGCCATCAGTGATCCACGGAACCAAGAGACCCAGTACTTC	CAISDPRNQETQYF
few	TRBV19	.	TRBJ1-3	14	TGTGCCAGTAGTATTGGGGTCTCTGGAAACACCATATATTTT	CASSIGVSGNTIYF
.	TRBV7-9	.	TRBJ1-5	15	TGTGCCAGCAGCCTTGGGGGGGCAAGGAATCAGCCCCAGCATTTT	CASSLGGARNQPQHF
.	TRBV7-9	.	TRBJ1-1	15	TGTGCCAGCAGCTTACTACTTTGGGGGACAAGTGAAGCTTTCTTT	CASSLLLWGTSEAFF
.	TRBV25-1	TRBD1	TRBJ1-1	15	TGTGCCAGCCGGAGATCCGGACAGGGGAACACTGAAGCTTTCTTT	CASRRSGQGNTEAFF